Presented here are 18 T cell receptor gamma chains from one specimen sequenced in a study of Vδ1+ human thymocytes. Study-wide findings and caveats: Thymic TRG and TRD repertoires appeared highly polyclonal, with Gaussian CDR3 length distributions.

Sequences come from RNA converted to cDNA by reverse transcription. Multiplex PCR used pooled V-gene forward primers and a constant-region reverse primer to amplify CDR3s. TCRdb reanalysed the multiplex PCR reads via CATT. This table holds approximately 40,000 gamma-chain clones, 20% to 25% found once. These receptors' targets are unknown. The sample taken for sequencing was Vdelta1+ gamma-delta thymocytes from the thymus. Subset noted: FACS-sorted CD3+ TCRalphabeta- TCRVdelta1+ TCRVdelta2- thymocytes. The source is a girl in the first two years of life who had congenital heart surgery.

This rearrangement joins TRGV3 to TRGJP2. The CDR3 contains 19 residues. Germline assignment: CDR1 VTNTFY and CDR2 YDVSTARD (reference sequence). V was pared by 0 bases and J by 1 base, with 14 bases of the junction left unmatched. As DNA, the CDR3 is TGTGCCACCTGGGACAGGCAGTCTCATCCTTGTAGTAGTGATTGGATCAAGACGTTT. Protein sequence: CATWDRQSHPCSSDWIKTF.

Concerning this clone: In the same sample, other DNA sequences code for this CDR3. The chain carries TRGV2 and TRGJ1 or TRGJ2. Germline CDR1 and CDR2: EGSNGY and YDSYNSKV. The CDR3 covers 12 residues. The junction had 6 bases not matched to a gene; V was cut back by 1 base and J by 9 bases. The DNA of the CDR3 is TGTGCCACCTGGGACGGCGGGGGTAAGAAACTCTTT. Its translation is CATWDGGGKKLF.

The V gene is TRGV2, the J gene TRGJ1 or TRGJ2. The V segment lost 2 bases and the J segment 2 bases; nucleotides outside the gene matches: 6. CDR1 is EGSNGY and CDR2 is YDSYNSKV in the germline V gene. The length of the CDR3 is 14 residues. The CDR3 loop is CATWDEPHYYKKLF. The CDR3 DNA sequence: TGTGCCACCTGGGACGAGCCACATTATTATAAGAAACTCTTT.

The chain couples TRGV2 to TRGJ1 or TRGJ2. This CDR3 has 13 residues. The germline V gene encodes CDR1 EGSNGY and CDR2 YDSYNSKV. The V and J ends lost 2 bases and 4 bases, in that order; junction bases with no gene match: 5. In DNA form, the CDR3 reads TGTGCCACCTGGGACGCAGAATATTATAAGAAACTCTTT. Protein: CATWDAEYYKKLF.

This chain links TRGV3 with TRGJP2. With V trimmed by 5 bases and J by 2 bases, 5 bases remained unmatched. CDR3 length equals 14 residues. Germline-derived CDR1 and CDR2 are VTNTFY and YDVSTARD (reference sequence). The CDR3: CATWGPSSDWIKTF. The CDR3 coding sequence is TGTGCCACCTGGGGACCCAGTAGTGATTGGATCAAGACGTTT.

The J gene is TRGJ1 or TRGJ2, the V gene TRGV3. The CDR3 length is 12 residues. The junction had 10 bases not matched to a gene; V was cut back by 3 bases and J by 11 bases. Germline V gene sequence: CDR1 VTNTFY, CDR2 YDVSTARD (reference sequence). Written as DNA, the CDR3 is TGTGCCACCTGGGACTCACGACCGGAGAAACTCTTT. It yields the protein CATWDSRPEKLF.

The rearrangement uses TRGV8 and TRGJ1 or TRGJ2. Looked up from germline, CDR1 is VENAVY and CDR2 is YDSYNSRV. V was pared by 3 bases and J by 7 bases, with 6 bases of the junction left unmatched. CDR3 length: 12 residues. This CDR3 is CATWDLKYKKLF. In DNA, the CDR3 is TGTGCCACCTGGGATTTGAAGTATAAGAAACTCTTT.

The gene calls are TRGV3 and TRGJ1 or TRGJ2. The CDR3 is made up of 14 amino acids. V lost 0 bases to trimming and J lost 9 bases; unmatched junction nucleotides: 11. CDR1 is VTNTFY, CDR2 YDVSTARD, per germline (reference sequence). The CDR3 bases are TGTGCCACCTGGGACAGGCAGGGGCCGAGTAAGAAACTCTTT. Translation gives CATWDRQGPSKKLF.

V gene TRGV8 combines with J gene TRGJ1 or TRGJ2. The CDR3 runs 10 residues. CDR1 is VENAVY and CDR2 is YDSYNSRV in the germline V gene. Trimming took 3 bases from V and 10 from J; bases not matched to a gene: 3. The CDR3 DNA sequence: TGTGCCACCTGGGATCTCAAGAAACTCTTT. It translates to CATWDLKKLF.

The chain links TRGV4 to TRGJ1 or TRGJ2. The CDR3 runs 13 residues. Trimming removed 3 bases from V and 4 bases from J; junction bases left unmatched: 6. The germline V gene has CDR1 EGSTGY and CDR2 YDSYTSSV. The CDR3 nucleotides are TGTGCCACCTGGGATTTCAGATATTATAAGAAACTCTTT. Its translation: CATWDFRYYKKLF.

This clone was seen a handful of times. This rearrangement joins TRGV3 to TRGJ1 or TRGJ2. J was trimmed by 0 bases and V by 2 bases; bases with no gene match: 4. The CDR3 is 14 residues long. CDR1 and CDR2 from the germline V gene are VTNTFY and YDVSTARD (reference sequence). The CDR3 loop reads CATWDKLNYYKKLF. The CDR3 bases are TGTGCCACCTGGGACAAGTTGAATTATTATAAGAAACTCTTT.

The rearrangement uses TRGV8 and TRGJ1 or TRGJ2. The junction had 11 bases not matched to a gene; V was cut back by 1 base and J by 5 bases. The length of the CDR3 is 15 residues. The germline CDR1 and CDR2 sequences are VENAVY and YDSYNSRV. The CDR3 here is CATWDSIEGNYKKLF. CDR3 coding DNA: TGTGCCACCTGGGATAGCATCGAAGGGAATTATAAGAAACTCTTT.

The table lists this clone with a few counts. A much larger clone sits a single nucleotide away, making a read error possible. This chain connects TRGV4 to TRGJP1. The CDR3 covers 13 residues. V gave up 6 bases and J gave up 0 bases; unmatched junction bases: 1. Per germline, CDR1 EGSTGY and CDR2 YDSYTSSV. The CDR3 nucleotides are TGTGCCACCTGGAATACCACTGGTTGGTTCAAGATATTT. Protein sequence: CATWNTTGWFKIF.

In regard to this clone: This may stem from a read error, because a much larger clone lies one nucleotide away. In the same sample, other DNA sequences code for this CDR3. This rearrangement joins TRGV2 to TRGJ1 or TRGJ2. Trimming cost V 2 bases and J 3 bases; bases outside gene matches: 7. CDR1 is EGSNGY and CDR2 is YDSYNSKV in the germline V gene. CDR3 length: 14 residues. CDR3 loop: CATWDAPGYYKKLF. The CDR3 nucleotides read TGTGCCACCTGGGACGCGCCGGGTTATTATAAGAAACTCTTT.

The V and J genes are TRGV4 and TRGJ1 or TRGJ2. V dropped 3 bases and J dropped 0; count of bases not matched to a gene: 5. CDR3 length equals 14 residues. From germline, CDR1 is EGSTGY and CDR2 YDSYTSSV. The CDR3 bases are TGTGCCACCTGGGATCCCGGGAATTATTATAAGAAACTCTTT. Protein product: CATWDPGNYYKKLF.

Points on this clone: Other nucleotide sequences in the sample specify the same CDR3. The chain employs TRGV2 and TRGJP2. In germline, CDR1 is EGSNGY, CDR2 YDSYNSKV. V trimming: 4 bases; J trimming: 2 bases; junction bases outside the gene matches: 7. The CDR3 runs to 15 residues. CDR3 nucleotide sequence: TGTGCCACCTGGGATGGCAACAGTAGTGATTGGATCAAGACGTTT. Amino acid sequence: CATWDGNSSDWIKTF.

Note on this clone: The germline gene is not matched at one end of the junction; a read error may be the cause. The gene calls are TRGV3 and TRGJ1 or TRGJ2. The germline CDR1 and CDR2 sequences are VTNTFY and YDVSTARD (reference sequence). The CDR3 has 14 residues. The chain's CDR3 is CATWDSRYYHKKLF. As DNA, the CDR3 is TGTGCCACCTGGGACAGCCGGTATTATCATAAGAAACTCTTT.

This clone was seen only a few times. V and J are TRGV9 and TRGJ1 or TRGJ2. This CDR3 has 14 residues. The V and J ends lost 2 bases and 8 bases, in that order; junction bases with no gene match: 12. CDR1 and CDR2 (germline): GITISATS, ISYDGTV (reference sequence). The CDR3 reads CALWEAHTTHKKLF. CDR3 in DNA: TGTGCCTTGTGGGAGGCCCACACCACTCATAAGAAACTCTTT.